One sample yielded the 2 T cell receptor beta chains listed below, sequenced in a study of shared clonotypes between healthy human individuals. Only in-frame clones appear in the TCRdb table, and some are missing; sequencing was by immunoSEQ multiplex PCR. The data hold about 680,000 clones, with 60% to 75% observed a single time. The sequenced sample consisted of memory CD4+ T cells sorted from blood. Subset noted: CD45RA-negative fraction. These receptors all stem from a woman under 40 in good health.

The rearrangement joins TRBV18 to TRBJ2-3; D unresolved. Germline CDR1 and CDR2: KGHSH and LQKENI. V was clipped by 1 base and J by 4 bases, with 18 bases between them. This CDR3 has 17 residues. The CDR3 loop is CASSPLRRTSVADTQYF. DNA for the CDR3: TGTGCCAGCTCACCACTTCGGCGGACGAGCGTCGCAGATACGCAGTATTTT.

The chain carries TRBV6-1 and TRBJ1-3; a weak D match, TRBD1 (5 bases). Germline CDR1 MNHNS, CDR2 SASEGT. CDR3 length equals 13 residues. The V end was cut by 7 bases, the J end by 2 bases, with 9 bases between. The CDR3 region has the DNA TGTGCCAGCAACGGGACTCCTGGAAACACCATATATTTT. It is translated as CASNGTPGNTIYF.